This TCR beta chain was identified during a study of shared clonotypes between healthy human individuals. For the study at large: Donors had three CD4 naive, three CD4 memory, two CD8 naive and one CD8 memory plate apiece. Study conclusions and caveats: Memory subsets generally showed smaller estimated richness than naive subsets did.

About this clone: Its specificity is unknown.

None of the donors, who were healthy HIV-negative adults, had recently had acute infections or vaccinations. Source study methods: ImmunoSEQ output held junction-only sequences without quality scores, so filtering differed. Assay used: immunoSEQ multiplex PCR; TCRdb lists only in-frame clones, some missing. Clone size and V and J calls were adopted from that table, with D and trimming inferred from the DNA. The sample yields about 1 million clones, around 74% seen once. V was pared by 8 bases and J by 6 bases, with 14 bases of the junction left unmatched. Germline V CDR1 and CDR2: SGHRS, YFSETQ. The CDR3 covers 14 residues.

This TCR came from a man aged 18 to 29 in good health. Sequenced sample: memory CD4+ T cells sorted from blood. Subset defined: CD45RA-negative fraction. The gene calls are TRBV5-1 and TRBJ2-7; 7 positions match TRBD2. CDR3 coding DNA: TGCGCCAGTCAGGTTGGGAGCGGGAATCTCGAGCAGTACTTC. As protein: CASQVGSGNLEQYF.